The 27 T cell receptor beta chains given below trace back to one sample, sequenced in a study of OX40 agonist ivuxolimab in advanced cancers. Using immunoSEQ multiplex PCR, the repertoire was profiled, and TCRdb retains in-frame clones only, with some absent. The sample shows approximately 60,000 clones, over 80% of them seen only once. Here the sequenced sample was CD4+ or CD8+ T cells sorted from blood, taken in a trial of the OX40 agonist ivuxolimab. The source is an adult with an advanced solid tumor such as melanoma, head and neck, liver or kidney cancer.

The table lists this clone with a few counts. V is TRBV6-6 and J is TRBJ1-2; tentative D call: TRBD1 (5 bases). With 5 bases removed from V and 8 bases from J, the gap between germline ends came to 15 bases. This CDR3 region has 13 residues. Germline V gene lookup returns CDR1 MNHNY and CDR2 SVGAGI (reference sequence). Written as DNA, the CDR3 is TGTGCCAGCAGTCGTACCGGCAGGGAAGGCTACACCTTC. Encoded protein: CASSRTGREGYTF.

This chain joins TRBV6-5 and TRBJ2-1; 7 positions match TRBD2. The V gene's germline CDR1 is MNHEY and CDR2 SVGAGI. This CDR3 contains 14 residues. With 6 bases clipped from V and 6 bases from J, the junction kept 8 bases outside the gene matches. For the CDR3, the DNA is TGTGCCAGCAGCCGGTCTAGCGGAGGCAATGAGCAGTTCTTC. Its translation is CASSRSSGGNEQFF.

As regards this clone: The same CDR3 can be traced to other DNA sequences in this sample. The rearrangement uses TRBV4-1 and TRBJ1-2; D remains ambiguous. Germline CDR1 MGHRA, CDR2 YSYEKL. The V end was cut by 1 base, the J end by 4 bases, with 7 bases between. CDR3 size: 13 residues. This CDR3 is CASSQAALYGYTF. CDR3 in DNA: TGCGCCAGCAGCCAAGCGGCTCTCTATGGCTACACCTTC.

The genes are TRBV5-4 and TRBJ1-5; 7 nucleotides agree with TRBD1. J lost 6 bases, V lost 4 bases, and 10 bases had no gene match. Germline assignment: CDR1 SGHNT and CDR2 YYREEE (reference sequence). The CDR3 is 15 amino acids. The DNA for the CDR3 is TGTGCCAGCAGCCTTGCAGGGGGGCTCGGTCAGCCCCAGCATTTT. Amino acid sequence: CASSLAGGLGQPQHF.

The V gene is TRBV11-3, the J gene TRBJ2-2; 9 nucleotides line up with TRBD1. CDR1 SGHNT and CDR2 YENEEA come from the germline V gene. The V segment lost 5 bases and the J segment 4 bases; nucleotides outside the gene matches: 5. The CDR3 has 15 amino acids. The CDR3 coding sequence is TGTGCCAGCAGCCCACAGGGGGCAGGCACCGGGGAGCTGTTTTTT. This translates into CASSPQGAGTGELFF. Together with reference TRBV11-3 and TRBJ2-2, the CDR3 gives the full variable domain: EAGVVQSPRYKIIEKKQPVAFWCNPISGHNTLYWYLQNLGQGPELLIRYENEEAVDDSQLPKDRFSAERLKGVDSTLKIQPAELGDSAVYLCASSPQGAGTGELFFGEGSRLTVL.

V gene TRBV6-1 combines with J gene TRBJ2-7; weak D call: TRBD2 (6 bases). The ends were cut back, 4 bases at V and 7 bases at J, with 14 bases in the middle. Germline CDR1 reads MNHNS; CDR2 reads SASEGT. The CDR3 extends over 13 amino acids. The CDR3, as DNA: TGTGCCAGCAGTGTCAGCGGTGGAGGGGAGCAGTACTTC. Its protein product is CASSVSGGGEQYF.

V gene TRBV19 combines with J gene TRBJ1-1, with no clear D. The CDR3 spans 14 residues. Between the trimmed V and J ends, which lost 3 bases and 0 bases, there was a span of 8 bases. Germline CDR1 LNHDA, CDR2 SQIVND (reference sequence). CDR3 in amino acids: CASSIFSMNTEAFF. CDR3 bases: TGTGCCAGTAGTATCTTTTCCATGAACACTGAAGCTTTCTTT.

The V call is TRBV4-2, the J call TRBJ2-2, with TRBD2 identical over 11 bases. The V and J ends lost 4 bases and 7 bases, in that order; junction bases with no gene match: 11. Germline CDR1 is LGHNA and CDR2 is YNFKEQ. The CDR3 length is 17 residues. The CDR3 spells CASSLVLAGVGNGELFF. The CDR3, as DNA: TGTGCCAGCAGCCTCGTACTAGCGGGAGTTGGTAACGGGGAGCTGTTTTTT.

The CDR3 protein is CASSPGVWSPLHF. CDR3 in DNA: TGTGCCAGCAGTCCCGGCGTCTGGTCACCCCTCCACTTT. This chain uses TRBV6-5 with TRBJ1-6; D is unclear. The CDR3 spans 13 residues. V was pared by 5 bases and J by 10 bases, with 12 bases between. CDR1 is MNHEY and CDR2 is SVGAGI in the germline V gene.

The V gene is TRBV5-1, the J gene TRBJ2-1; D may be TRBD2 (6 bases). V lost 0 bases and J lost 4, with 11 bases in between. This CDR3 is built from 15 residues. Germline V lookup: CDR1 SGHRS, CDR2 YFSETQ. The CDR3 here is CASSLAAGQYNEQFF. CDR3 nucleotides: TGCGCCAGCAGCTTGGCAGCGGGCCAATACAATGAGCAGTTCTTC.

The rearrangement joins TRBV5-6 to TRBJ2-1; 8 nucleotides match TRBD2. The junction had 9 bases not matched to a gene; V was cut back by 0 bases and J by 7 bases. This CDR3 spans 16 amino acids. The germline CDR1 and CDR2 sequences are SGHDT and YYEEEE. In DNA, the CDR3 is TGTGCCAGCAGCTTGGGTCCGGGAGGGCCGGGTAATGAGCAGTTCTTC. This codes for CASSLGPGGPGNEQFF.

The chain has TRBV28 and TRBJ2-5, with D perhaps matching TRBD2 (5 bases). This CDR3 region has 15 residues. Trimming pared 6 bases from V and 1 base from J, leaving 15 bases between. Per the germline V gene, CDR1 is MDHEN and CDR2 is SYDVKM. The CDR3 nucleotides read TGTGCCAGCAGCCCTTGGACTCGGCCCCAAGAGACCCAGTACTTC. Translation gives CASSPWTRPQETQYF.

The V call is TRBV2, the J call TRBJ2-5; D may be TRBD1 or TRBD2 (5 bases each). V was cut by 4 bases and J by 5 bases, with 11 bases left in between. Germline CDR1 is SNHLY and CDR2 is FYNNEI. This CDR3 is built from 13 residues. The CDR3 spells CASSVGREETQYF. The CDR3 DNA reads TGTGCCAGCAGTGTCGGCAGGGAGGAGACCCAGTACTTC.

The J gene is TRBJ2-2, the V gene TRBV19; TRBD2 matches at 7 bases. Germline assignment: CDR1 LNHDA and CDR2 SQIVND (reference sequence). V was clipped by 5 bases and J by 6 bases; unmatched bases: 9. The CDR3 has 15 amino acids. The CDR3 sequence is CASSVSGVGAGELFF. The CDR3 DNA is TGTGCCAGTAGTGTCAGCGGGGTGGGCGCCGGGGAGCTGTTTTTT.

The chain combines TRBV11-2 with TRBJ2-1; D remains unclear. Germline loops: CDR1 SGHAT, CDR2 FQNNGV. With 2 bases removed from V and 9 bases from J, the gap between germline ends came to 11 bases. The CDR3 spans 13 residues. The CDR3: CASSLNPDGEQFF. As DNA, the CDR3 is TGTGCCAGCAGCTTAAATCCGGACGGTGAGCAGTTCTTC. The variable domain in full, completed from reference TRBV11-2 and TRBJ2-1, reads EAGVAQSPRYKIIEKRQSVAFWCNPISGHATLYWYQQILGQGPKLLIQFQNNGVVDDSQLPKDRFSAERLKGVDSTLKIQPAKLEDSAVYLCASSLNPDGEQFFGPGTRLTVL.

V usage is TRBV6-6 and J usage is TRBJ2-7; D is uncertain. In germline, CDR1 is MNHNY, CDR2 SVGAGI (reference sequence). V lost 2 bases and J 0 bases, leaving 8 bases between the germline ends. There are 14 residues in the CDR3. The CDR3 bases are TGTGCCAGCAGTTACAGGACCTCCTCCTACGAGCAGTACTTC. This gives the protein CASSYRTSSYEQYF.

Written as DNA, the CDR3 is TGTGCCAGCAGTGGGGGGACAGGGTTCTATGGCTACACCTTC. It specifies CASSGGTGFYGYTF. The genes are TRBV6-5 and TRBJ1-2; TRBD1 matches at 9 bases. The ends lost 5 bases at V and 4 bases at J; junction bases unmatched: 5. Per the germline V gene, CDR1 is MNHEY and CDR2 is SVGAGI. The CDR3 sequence is 14 residues long.

The chain links TRBV6-1 to TRBJ2-5; 7 bases line up with TRBD2. The CDR3 length is 15 residues. J was trimmed by 1 base and V by 6 bases; bases with no gene match: 8. Germline values: CDR1 MNHNS, CDR2 SASEGT. The CDR3 sequence is CASRAGTHTQETQYF. The CDR3 coding sequence is TGTGCCAGCAGAGCGGGAACTCATACCCAAGAGACCCAGTACTTC.

This clone was counted between two and nine times. This rearrangement joins TRBV6-1 to TRBJ1-1; a weak D match, TRBD1 (5 bases). V shed 7 bases and J shed 7 bases, with 16 bases lying between them. Germline V gene data show CDR1 as MNHNS and CDR2 as SASEGT. CDR3 length: 13 residues. The DNA for the CDR3 is TGTGCCAGCACCAAGACAGACACCCTTGAAGCTTTCTTT. Translating it yields CASTKTDTLEAFF.

This chain joins TRBV28 and TRBJ2-4; TRBD2 agrees at 9 bases. Germline loops: CDR1 MDHEN, CDR2 SYDVKM. The CDR3 is 14 residues long. J gave up 6 bases and V 6 bases, and 6 bases lay outside the gene matches. Here the CDR3 DNA reads TGTGCCAGCAGACCTAGCGGGAACTTAAACATTCAGTACTTC. Its translation: CASRPSGNLNIQYF.

The chain recombines TRBV7-3 with TRBJ2-3; D not resolved. The CDR3 is 13 amino acids. V was cut by 5 bases and J by 0 bases, with 6 bases left in between. Germline V gene sequence: CDR1 SGHTA, CDR2 FQGTGA. The CDR3 sequence is CASSAGSTDTQYF. The CDR3 nucleotides read TGTGCCAGCAGCGCCGGAAGCACAGATACGCAGTATTTT.

V is TRBV18 and J is TRBJ2-7; TRBD2 matches at 12 bases. Germline V gives CDR1 KGHSH, CDR2 LQKENI. After removal of 4 bases from V and 6 bases from J, the junction contained 7 bases not matched to a gene. CDR3 length equals 15 residues. The CDR3 DNA reads TGTGCCAGCTCACAGACTAGCGGGAGAGTTGGCGAGCAGTACTTC. This gives the protein CASSQTSGRVGEQYF.

The CDR3 spells CASGVGAGYEQYF. The CDR3 DNA reads as TGTGCCTCCGGAGTTGGAGCGGGGTACGAGCAGTACTTC. This chain uses TRBV15 with TRBJ2-7, with 7 bases fitting TRBD2. The CDR3 extends over 13 amino acids. The germline V gene encodes CDR1 LNHNV and CDR2 YYDKDF (reference sequence). The V segment lost 11 bases and the J segment 4 bases; nucleotides outside the gene matches: 11.

This chain joins TRBV7-8 and TRBJ2-3, with D perhaps TRBD1 (6 bases). The germline V gene has CDR1 SGHVS and CDR2 FQNEAQ. The CDR3 runs to 14 residues. With 5 bases removed from V and 4 bases from J, the gap between germline ends came to 13 bases. The CDR3 spells CASSPGVGPDTQYF. The CDR3 DNA follows: TGTGCCAGCAGCCCAGGGGTGGGGCCAGATACGCAGTATTTT.

This clone was seen a few times. This chain connects TRBV7-8 to TRBJ1-2; no definite D call. This CDR3 has 12 residues. Trimming removed 1 base from V and 8 bases from J, with 8 bases in between. Germline V CDR1 and CDR2: SGHVS, FQNEAQ. The CDR3 nucleotides read TGTGCCAGCAGCTTAGTGAAGACCGGCTACACCTTC. Translated, it gives CASSLVKTGYTF.

Only a few counts were recorded for this clone. The chain is built from TRBV4-1 and TRBJ1-1; TRBD1 agrees at 8 bases. With V trimmed by 2 bases and J by 12 bases, 23 bases remained unmatched. In germline, CDR1 is MGHRA, CDR2 YSYEKL. The CDR3 is 18 residues long. The DNA for the CDR3 is TGCGCCAGCAGCCAAATAATTCCTCTCGGGACAGGAGATCTCCGAACTTTCTTT. Amino acid sequence: CASSQIIPLGTGDLRTFF.

J is TRBJ1-1 and V is TRBV4-1; D unresolved. Germline CDR1 and CDR2: MGHRA and YSYEKL. The CDR3 sequence is 14 residues long. V lost 0 bases, J lost 7 bases, and 12 bases lay in between. CDR3: CASSQEMGYSEAFF. Here the CDR3 DNA reads TGCGCCAGCAGCCAAGAAATGGGGTACAGTGAAGCTTTCTTT.